This T cell receptor beta chain was obtained from a study of PD-L1 blockade in urothelial cancer. The V gene's germline CDR1 is LGHNA and CDR2 YSLEER. The junction had 11 bases not matched to a gene; V was cut back by 4 bases and J by 15 bases. The CDR3 is made up of 14 amino acids. TCRdb's copy holds only in-frame clones and misses some; the assay was immunoSEQ multiplex PCR. The data show about 88,000 clones, around nine tenths seen once. This TCR derives from a man aged 55 to 70 with urothelial cancer. The sequences come from PBMCs, collected around atezolizumab (anti-PD-L1) treatment. V usage is TRBV4-3 and J usage is TRBJ1-6; TRBD1 matches at 8 bases. CDR3 protein: CASSPTGARENLHF. Here the CDR3 DNA reads TGCGCCAGCAGCCCGACAGGGGCGAGGGAAAACCTCCACTTT.